These 32 T cell receptor beta chains originate from one sample sequenced in a study of blood T cell repertoires in COVID-19. Data came from immunoSEQ multiplex PCR; TCRdb stores just in-frame clones and leaves some out. The repertoire holds about 210,000 clones, with 75% to 85% as singletons. The sequenced sample consisted of peripheral blood. The origin of the receptors is a man aged 50 to 60 with active or convalescent COVID-19.

CDR3 region: CASSRQGQYSPLHF. For the CDR3, the DNA is TGTGCCAGCAGTCGACAGGGACAATATTCACCCCTCCACTTT. The V gene is TRBV6-5, the J gene TRBJ1-6; 7 bases are shared with TRBD1. V lost 5 bases to trimming and J lost 8 bases; unmatched junction nucleotides: 6. Germline V gene data show CDR1 as MNHEY and CDR2 as SVGAGI. The CDR3 has 14 amino acids.

V and J are TRBV28 and TRBJ2-1, with TRBD1 matching over 7 bases. The ends lost 8 bases at V and 7 bases at J; junction bases unmatched: 14. This CDR3 region has 15 residues. The germline V gene encodes CDR1 MDHEN and CDR2 SYDVKM. The CDR3 sequence is CASVWAAGTANEQFF. The DNA of the CDR3 is TGTGCCAGCGTCTGGGCGGCAGGGACAGCAAATGAGCAGTTCTTC.

The CDR3, as DNA: TGCGCCAGCAGCCAAGATCGGAGGCAGAACACTGAAGCTTTCTTT. Translating gives CASSQDRRQNTEAFF. The J gene is TRBJ1-1, the V gene TRBV4-1, with D hard to call. The CDR3 contains 15 residues. The germline gives CDR1 MGHRA, CDR2 YSYEKL. Trimming took 0 bases from V and 1 from J, leaving 9 bases between them.

The rearrangement joins TRBV5-1 to TRBJ2-3, with 7 bases fitting TRBD1. This CDR3 contains 16 residues. CDR1 and CDR2 (germline): SGHRS, YFSETQ. Trimming removed 3 bases from V and 2 bases from J; junction bases left unmatched: 9. This CDR3 reads CASSSPQGSLTDTQYF. The DNA of the CDR3 is TGCGCCAGCAGCTCACCACAGGGGTCCCTCACAGATACGCAGTATTTT.

This clone was seen a few times. J is TRBJ1-4 and V is TRBV5-1, with TRBD1 matching over 8 bases. Per the germline V gene, CDR1 is SGHRS and CDR2 is YFSETQ. Trimming removed 4 bases from V and 6 bases from J; junction bases left unmatched: 11. The CDR3 spans 16 residues. The CDR3 here is CASSAGGQAGYEKLFF. The CDR3 region has the DNA TGCGCCAGCAGCGCCGGGGGACAGGCGGGTTATGAAAAACTGTTTTTT. Based on the CDR3 plus reference TRBV5-1 and TRBJ1-4, the full variable domain is KAGVTQTPRYLIKTRGQQVTLSCSPISGHRSVSWYQQTPGQGLQFLFEYFSETQRNKGNFPGRFSGRQFSNSRSEMNVSTLELGDSALYLCASSAGGQAGYEKLFFGSGTQLSVL.

This chain joins TRBV5-1 and TRBJ2-7, with 7 bases lining up with TRBD1. The germline gives CDR1 SGHRS, CDR2 YFSETQ. J lost 6 bases, V lost 4 bases, and 13 bases had no gene match. The CDR3 sequence is 15 residues long. The CDR3 DNA reads as TGCGCCAGCAGCAAAGAAATTACAGGGGTCGGCGAGCAGTACTTC. Protein sequence: CASSKEITGVGEQYF.

The CDR3 loop is CASSLGDGGRNTIYF. CDR3 in DNA: TGCGCCAGCAGCTTGGGGGACGGCGGGAGGAACACCATATATTTT. This rearrangement joins TRBV5-1 to TRBJ1-3; the D gene is possibly TRBD1 (5 bases). The germline CDR1 and CDR2 sequences are SGHRS and YFSETQ. This CDR3 is 15 amino acids long. The V gene lost 0 bases and the J gene lost 7 bases, with 14 bases spanning the gap.

The chain has TRBV7-2 and TRBJ2-2; 7 nucleotides agree with TRBD1. Unmatched junction bases numbered 6, after V lost 4 bases and J lost 1 base. Germline assignment: CDR1 SGHTA and CDR2 FQGNSA. The CDR3 has 16 residues. This CDR3 reads CASSSGQVGNTGELFF. CDR3 in DNA: TGTGCCAGCAGCTCAGGACAGGTGGGGAACACCGGGGAGCTGTTTTTT.

This clone was seen once. The rearrangement uses TRBV2 and TRBJ2-7, with 12 bases that match TRBD2. The length of the CDR3 is 13 residues. Germline loops: CDR1 SNHLY, CDR2 FYNNEI. The V gene end was trimmed by 7 bases and the J gene end by 7 bases; junction bases not matched to a gene: 5. The CDR3, as DNA: TGTGCCAGCACCCTAGCGGGAGGGGGAGAGCAGTACTTC. Encoded protein: CASTLAGGGEQYF.

The genes are TRBV6-2 or TRBV6-3 and TRBJ2-2; 10 nucleotides align to TRBD1. V was pared by 2 bases and J by 4 bases, with 4 bases of the junction left unmatched. Germline V lookup: CDR1 MNHEY, CDR2 SVGEGT. CDR3 length equals 16 residues. The CDR3 DNA is TGTGCCAGCAGTTACAGGAGGACAGGGGGCACCGGGGAGCTGTTTTTT. Protein product: CASSYRRTGGTGELFF.

The gene calls are TRBV10-3 and TRBJ2-3; TRBD1 agrees at 7 bases. Germline values: CDR1 ENHRY, CDR2 SYGVKD. The CDR3 sequence is 13 residues long. V was clipped by 6 bases and J by 1 base; unmatched bases: 1. This CDR3 reads CAISGTGTDTQYF. The CDR3 nucleotides are TGTGCCATCAGCGGGACAGGCACAGATACGCAGTATTTT.

This clone was detected only once. This chain connects TRBV28 to TRBJ2-2; 12 bases are shared with TRBD1. There are 17 residues in the CDR3. The junction had 9 bases not matched to a gene; V was cut back by 3 bases and J by 7 bases. The germline gives CDR1 MDHEN, CDR2 SYDVKM. CDR3 sequence reads: CASSFFGTGGAGGELFF. As DNA, the CDR3 is TGTGCCAGCAGTTTCTTTGGGACAGGGGGCGCGGGCGGGGAGCTGTTTTTT.

The V and J genes are TRBV7-2 and TRBJ2-5; 8 bases are shared with TRBD2. This CDR3 is built from 17 residues. The V gene's germline CDR1 is SGHTA and CDR2 FQGNSA. V dropped 6 bases and J dropped 5; count of bases not matched to a gene: 17. CDR3 DNA: TGTGCCAGCAGTCGAGGGACTAGGGACCATAGGACGGAGACCCAGTACTTC. It specifies CASSRGTRDHRTETQYF.

This clone has just a few counts. The chain couples TRBV5-5 to TRBJ1-5; maybe TRBD1 (5 bases). V shed 1 base and J shed 3 bases, with 11 bases lying between them. The CDR3 extends over 15 amino acids. Germline V gene lookup returns CDR1 SGHKS and CDR2 YYEKEE (reference sequence). Here the CDR3 DNA reads TGTGCCAGCAGCTTGATGCAGGGATCCAATCAGCCCCAGCATTTT. Protein product: CASSLMQGSNQPQHF.

The V and J genes are TRBV19 and TRBJ2-1; maybe TRBD1 (6 bases). V was clipped by 0 bases and J by 7 bases, with 10 bases between them. This CDR3 spans 14 amino acids. The germline gives CDR1 LNHDA, CDR2 SQIVND (reference sequence). CDR3 DNA: TGTGCCAGTAGTATAGATAGAACAGGGAATGAGCAGTTCTTC. It is translated as CASSIDRTGNEQFF.

V gene TRBV2 combines with J gene TRBJ1-6, with 7 positions matching TRBD1. This CDR3 has 13 residues. CDR1 SNHLY and CDR2 FYNNEI come from the germline V gene. Trimming removed 6 bases from V and 8 bases from J; junction bases left unmatched: 4. CDR3 DNA sequence: TGTGCCAGCAGGCAGGGGGTTGATTCACCCCTCCACTTT. Translation gives CASRQGVDSPLHF.

V and J are TRBV5-1 and TRBJ1-2; D perhaps matches TRBD1 (6 bases). The CDR3 length is 17 residues. Between the trimmed V and J ends, which lost 0 bases and 2 bases, there was a span of 17 bases. Germline lookup yields CDR1 SGHRS and CDR2 YFSETQ. DNA for the CDR3: TGCGCCAGCAGCTTGGCCGTCTGGGGGGGCGAGAACTATGGCTACACCTTC. Amino acid sequence: CASSLAVWGGENYGYTF.

This clone was counted a single time. The chain couples TRBV5-1 to TRBJ2-5, with D possibly TRBD1 on 6 matching bases. CDR3 length: 14 amino acids. V shed 0 bases and J shed 3 bases, with 9 bases lying between them. From germline, CDR1 is SGHRS and CDR2 YFSETQ. The CDR3 sequence: CASSLAPGEETQYF. CDR3 DNA sequence: TGCGCCAGCAGCTTGGCCCCAGGGGAAGAGACCCAGTACTTC.

With regard to this clone: Other DNA sequences in the sample encode the same CDR3. The chain has TRBV2 and TRBJ1-2, with no clear D. The CDR3 length is 12 residues. V was shortened by 5 bases and J by 2 bases, with 6 bases between the two germline ends. The germline V gene has CDR1 SNHLY and CDR2 FYNNEI. CDR3 sequence reads: CASSTRNYGYTF. The CDR3 DNA sequence: TGTGCCAGCAGTACGAGAAACTATGGCTACACCTTC.

The CDR3 nucleotides are TGCGCCAGCAGAGGGCCAGGGGCGAACACTGAAGCTTTCTTT. Encoded protein: CASRGPGANTEAFF. The genes are TRBV4-1 and TRBJ1-1; the D gene is possibly TRBD1 (6 bases). CDR1 is MGHRA, CDR2 YSYEKL, per germline. V was trimmed by 6 bases and J by 1 base, leaving 12 bases between them. The CDR3 spans 14 residues.

V and J are TRBV5-5 and TRBJ2-2, with 15 bases identical to TRBD2. CDR3 length: 16 amino acids. V gave up 4 bases and J gave up 4 bases; unmatched junction bases: 2. Germline assignment: CDR1 SGHKS and CDR2 YYEKEE (reference sequence). CDR3 DNA sequence: TGTGCCAGCAGCCGGGGACTAGCGGGAGGCACCGGGGAGCTGTTTTTT. Translating it yields CASSRGLAGGTGELFF. The full variable domain, in which reference TRBV5-5 and TRBJ2-2 provide the parts outside the CDR3, is DAGVTQSPTHLIKTRGQQVTLRCSPISGHKSVSWYQQVLGQGPQFIFQYYEKEERGRGNFPDRFSARQFPNYSSELNVNALLLGDSALYLCASSRGLAGGTGELFFGEGSRLTVL.

The J gene is TRBJ2-3, the V gene TRBV30, with 9 bases aligning to TRBD2. This CDR3 is 14 amino acids long. Germline V lookup: CDR1 GTSNPN, CDR2 SVGIG (reference sequence). V shed 5 bases and J 4 bases; nucleotides not matched to a gene: 7. The CDR3 loop reads CAWAGTSISDTQYF. For the CDR3, the DNA is TGTGCCTGGGCCGGGACTAGCATTTCAGATACGCAGTATTTT. The whole variable domain, remainder taken from reference TRBV30 and TRBJ2-3, is SQTIHQWPATLVQPVGSPLSLECTVEGTSNPNLYWYRQAAGRGLQLLFYSVGIGQISSEVPQNLSASRPQDRQFILSSKKLLLSDSGFYLCAWAGTSISDTQYFGPGTRLTVL.

The rearrangement uses TRBV29-1 and TRBJ2-3, with D possibly being TRBD2 (8 bases). This CDR3 contains 15 residues. Germline V CDR1 and CDR2: SQVTM, ANQGSEA. V was shortened by 7 bases and J by 3 bases, with 20 bases between the two germline ends. The CDR3 DNA is TGCAGCGCCAACAGGGGCGCGGGAGGTACAGATACGCAGTATTTT. As protein: CSANRGAGGTDTQYF.

A single count supports this clone. V gene TRBV28 combines with J gene TRBJ1-1; TRBD1 aligns across 10 bases. Germline V CDR1 and CDR2: MDHEN, SYDVKM. V was pared by 0 bases and J by 4 bases, with 11 bases of the junction left unmatched. The CDR3 has 18 residues. The CDR3 reads CASSLWWGSRDRGTEAFF. CDR3 bases: TGTGCCAGCAGTTTATGGTGGGGGAGCCGGGACAGGGGCACTGAAGCTTTCTTT.

This sequence joins TRBV5-4 and TRBJ2-1, with D possibly TRBD2 on 5 matching bases. Germline V gene data show CDR1 as SGHNT and CDR2 as YYREEE (reference sequence). The V end was cut by 7 bases, the J end by 4 bases, with 15 bases between. The CDR3 covers 14 residues. In nucleotides, the CDR3 is TGTGCCAGCTCCGCAGACTATTCGTACAATGAGCAGTTCTTC. It is translated as CASSADYSYNEQFF.

The chain links TRBV7-2 to TRBJ2-7, with D perhaps matching TRBD2 (6 bases). The germline V gene has CDR1 SGHTA and CDR2 FQGNSA. The V and J ends lost 5 bases and 4 bases respectively, with 15 bases between them. The CDR3 spans 14 residues. As DNA, the CDR3 is TGTGCCAGCAGCAAAAAGTCGGGGGATTACGAGCAGTACTTC. Protein product: CASSKKSGDYEQYF.

This clone was observed a handful of times. The chain uses TRBV28 and TRBJ2-7, with TRBD1 matching over 9 bases. The germline gives CDR1 MDHEN, CDR2 SYDVKM. The CDR3 covers 16 residues. V gave up 3 bases and J gave up 4 bases; unmatched junction bases: 10. CDR3 amino acids: CASSFGMGQGRYEQYF. The CDR3 DNA follows: TGTGCCAGCAGTTTCGGGATGGGACAGGGCAGGTACGAGCAGTACTTC.

The chain links TRBV5-8 to TRBJ2-7; no definite D call. The CDR3 sequence is 15 residues long. Germline CDR1 and CDR2: SGHTS and YDEGEE. The ends were cut back, 5 bases at V and 2 bases at J, with 17 bases in the middle. In DNA form, the CDR3 reads TGTGCCAGCAGTCTGGAACCAACCAGGACCTACGAGCAGTACTTC. It is translated as CASSLEPTRTYEQYF.

The chain uses TRBV10-3 and TRBJ2-7, with a tentative D call TRBD2 (6 bases). V dropped 9 bases and J dropped 2 bases, with 11 bases sitting between them. This CDR3 region has 12 residues. Germline V gene sequence: CDR1 ENHRY, CDR2 SYGVKD. As DNA, the CDR3 is TGTGCCATTGGTGGCGGGACCTACGAGCAGTACTTC. Encoded protein: CAIGGGTYEQYF.

The chain joins TRBV5-4 to TRBJ2-1; 14 bases are shared with TRBD2. There are 16 residues in the CDR3. V gave up 4 bases and J gave up 10 bases; unmatched junction bases: 10. The germline gives CDR1 SGHNT, CDR2 YYREEE (reference sequence). In DNA, the CDR3 is TGTGCCAGCAGCATACGACTAGCGGGAGGGCCTAGCGAGCAGTTCTTC. The encoded protein is CASSIRLAGGPSEQFF.

The chain carries TRBV7-2 and TRBJ1-2, with 8 bases fitting TRBD1. The length of the CDR3 is 13 residues. The V and J ends lost 5 bases and 8 bases, in that order; junction bases with no gene match: 7. Germline CDR1 and CDR2: SGHTA and FQGNSA. CDR3 nucleotides: TGTGCCAGCAGCCCGTTTCGGACAGGGGGCTACACCTTC. Translating it yields CASSPFRTGGYTF.

The chain employs TRBV18 and TRBJ2-3, with 13 bases aligning to TRBD2. This CDR3 spans 16 amino acids. Germline-derived CDR1 and CDR2 are KGHSH and LQKENI. J lost 6 bases, V lost 3 bases, and 6 bases had no gene match. The DNA for the CDR3 is TGTGCCAGCTCACCGAAGACTAGCGGGAGGTTGGATACGCAGTATTTT. The encoded protein is CASSPKTSGRLDTQYF.